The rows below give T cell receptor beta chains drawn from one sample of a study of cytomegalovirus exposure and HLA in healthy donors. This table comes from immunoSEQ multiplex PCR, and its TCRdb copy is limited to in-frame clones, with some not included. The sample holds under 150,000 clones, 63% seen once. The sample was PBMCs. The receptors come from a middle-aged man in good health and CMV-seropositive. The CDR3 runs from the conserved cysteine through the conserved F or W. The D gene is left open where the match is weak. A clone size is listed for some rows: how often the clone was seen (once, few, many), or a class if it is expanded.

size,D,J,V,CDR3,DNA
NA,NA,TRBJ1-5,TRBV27,CASSPMTGRSNQPQHF,TGTGCCAGCAGTCCCATGACAGGTAGAAGCAATCAGCCCCAGCATTTT
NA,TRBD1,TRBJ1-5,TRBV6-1,CASSEAGTANQPQHF,TGTGCCAGCAGTGAAGCTGGGACAGCCAATCAGCCCCAGCATTTT
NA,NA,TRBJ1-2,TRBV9,CASSARQVMEGYTF,TGTGCCAGCAGCGCACGACAGGTTATGGAGGGCTACACCTTC
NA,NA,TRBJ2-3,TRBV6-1,CASRVAEAGDTQYF,TGTGCCAGCAGAGTCGCCGAAGCCGGAGATACGCAGTATTTT
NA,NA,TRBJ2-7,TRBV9,CASSVSSGHSKIRWYEQYF,TGTGCCAGCAGCGTATCCAGCGGGCATTCAAAGATCCGTTGGTACGAGCAGTACTTC
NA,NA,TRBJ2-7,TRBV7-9,CASSLVGLGPYEQYF,TGTGCCAGCAGCTTAGTTGGTCTTGGCCCCTACGAGCAGTACTTC
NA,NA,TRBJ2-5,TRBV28,CASTGGAQETQYF,TGTGCCAGCACCGGCGGGGCCCAAGAGACCCAGTACTTC
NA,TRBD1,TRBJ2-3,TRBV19,CASRDRGRDTQYF,TGTGCCAGTAGGGACAGGGGGCGAGATACGCAGTATTTT
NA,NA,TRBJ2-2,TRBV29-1,CSVEGQYTGELFF,TGCAGCGTGGAAGGACAGTACACCGGGGAGCTGTTTTTT
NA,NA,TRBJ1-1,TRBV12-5,CASGPEGVYTEAFF,TGTGCTAGTGGTCCCGAGGGGGTATACACTGAAGCTTTCTTT
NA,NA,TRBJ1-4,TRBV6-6,CASSYGGDMHEKLFF,TGTGCCAGCAGTTACGGCGGGGATATGCATGAAAAACTGTTTTTT
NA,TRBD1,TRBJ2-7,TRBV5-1,CASSWTGGEQYF,TGCGCCAGCAGCTGGACAGGGGGCGAGCAGTACTTC
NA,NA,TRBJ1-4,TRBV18,CASSPRDPGGDEKLFF,TGTGCCAGCTCACCACGGGACCCCGGCGGGGATGAAAAACTGTTTTTT
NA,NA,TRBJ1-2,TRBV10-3,CAISEGGLHYGYTF,TGTGCCATCAGTGAGGGGGGCCTACACTATGGCTACACCTTC
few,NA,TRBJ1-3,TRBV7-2,CASSTKKWVGNTIYF,TGTGCCAGCAGCACTAAAAAATGGGTCGGAAACACCATATATTTT
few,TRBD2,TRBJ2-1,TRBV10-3,CAIRSGTSGTNEQFF,TGTGCCATCAGATCCGGGACTAGCGGGACCAATGAGCAGTTCTTC
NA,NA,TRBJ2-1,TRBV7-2,CASTGHPGAYNEQFF,TGTGCCAGCACCGGCCACCCGGGGGCCTACAATGAGCAGTTCTTC
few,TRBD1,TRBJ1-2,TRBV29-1,CSVGGTGEDYGYTF,TGCAGCGTTGGCGGGACAGGGGAGGACTATGGCTACACCTTC
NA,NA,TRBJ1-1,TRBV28,CASSKTSRATTEAFF,TGTGCCAGCAGTAAGACAAGCAGGGCCACCACTGAAGCTTTCTTT
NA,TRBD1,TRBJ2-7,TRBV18,CASSPYRGTGPYEQYF,TGTGCCAGCTCACCGTATCGGGGGACAGGCCCCTACGAGCAGTACTTC
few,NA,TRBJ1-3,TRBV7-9,CASPGFRAVSGNTIYF,TGTGCCAGCCCAGGATTTAGAGCCGTCTCTGGAAACACCATATATTTT
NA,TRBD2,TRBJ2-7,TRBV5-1,CASSDLAGGEQYF,TGCGCCAGCAGCGACCTAGCGGGAGGCGAGCAGTACTTC
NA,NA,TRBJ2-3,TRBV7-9,CASSLRGGARTDTQYF,TGTGCCAGCAGCTTAAGGGGGGGGGCGCGCACAGATACGCAGTATTTT
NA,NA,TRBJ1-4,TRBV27,CASSAPPGDNLFF,TGTGCCAGCAGTGCCCCGCCAGGGGATAATCTGTTTTTT
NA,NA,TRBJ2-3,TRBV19,CASFGYDTQYF,TGTGCCAGCTTCGGGTACGATACGCAGTATTTT
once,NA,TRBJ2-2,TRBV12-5,CASGGWDGGRTGELFF,TGTGCTAGTGGTGGCTGGGACGGGGGTAGGACCGGGGAGCTGTTTTTT
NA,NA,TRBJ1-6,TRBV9,CASSVEPGNSPLHF,TGTGCCAGCAGCGTAGAGCCAGGCAATTCACCCCTCCACTTT
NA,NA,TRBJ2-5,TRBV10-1,CASSLAVGETQYF,TGCGCCAGCAGTTTAGCCGTCGGGGAGACCCAGTACTTC
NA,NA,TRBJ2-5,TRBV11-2,CASSLVSGVQETQYF,TGTGCCAGCAGCTTAGTATCGGGAGTCCAAGAGACCCAGTACTTC
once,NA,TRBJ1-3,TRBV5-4,CASSFDRAGGNTIYF,TGTGCCAGCAGCTTTGACCGGGCAGGGGGAAACACCATATATTTT
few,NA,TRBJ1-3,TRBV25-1,CASSEYGAGNGNTIYF,TGTGCCAGCAGTGAATATGGGGCAGGGAACGGAAACACCATATATTTT
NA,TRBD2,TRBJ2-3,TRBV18,CASSLGTSGSTDTQYF,TGTGCCAGCTCCCTAGGGACTAGCGGGAGCACAGATACGCAGTATTTT
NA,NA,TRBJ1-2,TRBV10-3,CAISDVGGFNYGYTF,TGTGCCATCAGTGATGTGGGGGGATTTAACTATGGCTACACCTTC
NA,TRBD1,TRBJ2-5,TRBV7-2,CASNWGQTNQETQYF,TGTGCCAGCAATTGGGGACAGACAAACCAAGAGACCCAGTACTTC
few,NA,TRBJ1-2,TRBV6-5,CASSYSIQGNYGYTF,TGTGCCAGCAGTTACTCGATCCAGGGTAACTATGGCTACACCTTC
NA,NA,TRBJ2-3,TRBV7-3,CASSLGRGSTDTQYF,TGTGCCAGCAGCTTAGGGCGGGGTAGCACAGATACGCAGTATTTT
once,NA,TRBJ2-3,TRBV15,CATSKRGQRTDTQYF,TGTGCCACCAGCAAGAGAGGACAGCGCACAGATACGCAGTATTTT
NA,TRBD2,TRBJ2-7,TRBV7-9,CASSLEASGSYEQYF,TGTGCCAGCAGCCTAGAGGCTAGCGGATCCTACGAGCAGTACTTC
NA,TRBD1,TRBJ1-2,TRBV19,CASSIGTGDRTYTF,TGTGCCAGTAGTATTGGGACAGGGGATCGTACGTACACCTTC
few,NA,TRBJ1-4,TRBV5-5,CASTRTANEKLFF,TGTGCCAGCACGAGGACAGCTAATGAAAAACTGTTTTTT
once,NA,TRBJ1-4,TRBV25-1,CASSDDGSHSGEKLFF,TGTGCCAGCAGCGATGACGGGTCACATAGTGGTGAAAAACTGTTTTTT
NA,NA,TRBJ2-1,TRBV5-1,CASSPQIGFSYNEQFF,TGCGCCAGCAGCCCCCAAATCGGGTTCTCCTACAATGAGCAGTTCTTC
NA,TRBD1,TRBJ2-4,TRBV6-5,CASSYDQGQVIQYF,TGTGCCAGCAGTTACGACCAGGGACAGGTCATTCAGTACTTC
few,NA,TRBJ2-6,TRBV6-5,CASSYSLSGANVLTF,TGTGCCAGCAGTTACTCTCTCTCTGGGGCCAACGTCCTGACTTTC
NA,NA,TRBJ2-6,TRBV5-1,CASSLVEGALSGANVLTF,TGCGCCAGCAGCTTGGTGGAGGGGGCCCTCTCTGGGGCCAACGTCCTGACTTTC
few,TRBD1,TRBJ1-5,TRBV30,CAWSPDRAKPQHF,TGTGCCTGGAGTCCGGACAGGGCCAAGCCCCAGCATTTT
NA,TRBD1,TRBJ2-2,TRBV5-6,CASSYRTGNTGELFF,TGTGCCAGCAGCTACCGGACAGGGAACACCGGGGAGCTGTTTTTT
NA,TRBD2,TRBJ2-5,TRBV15,CATSRDFGTSLQETQYF,TGTGCCACCAGCAGGGATTTCGGGACTAGTCTTCAAGAGACCCAGTACTTC
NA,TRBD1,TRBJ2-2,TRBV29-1,CSVVRQGLGSNTGELFF,TGCAGCGTTGTGAGACAGGGTCTAGGTTCGAACACCGGGGAGCTGTTTTTT
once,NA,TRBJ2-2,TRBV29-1,CSVGRNTGELFF,TGCAGCGTTGGCAGGAACACCGGGGAGCTGTTTTTT
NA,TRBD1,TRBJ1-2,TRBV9,CASKTGNGYTF,TGTGCCAGCAAGACAGGGAATGGCTACACCTTC